This TCR beta chain is from a study of T cells in Graves' hyperthyroidism and ophthalmopathy. Overall study: At the time of initial diagnosis and before any treatment, peripheral blood was collected. Findings and caveats of the study: Classification by a 13 V-J model distinguished ophthalmopathy from stable hyperthyroidism. Expanded thyroid clonotypes (above 0.001) were mostly also found in blood.

Active moderate-to-severe ophthalmopathy, Clinical Activity Score at least 3, NOSPECS at least 4, under 3 months' duration. Between the trimmed V and J ends, which lost 1 base and 0 bases, there was a span of 4 bases. Germline loops: CDR1 SGHDT, CDR2 YYEEEE. The CDR3 covers 13 residues. The TCR beta CDR3 regions underwent amplification using RNA transcripts as the source. With the HTBI primer set, the TCR CDR3 went through a first round of RT-PCR. TCRdb redid the calling of the multiplex PCR reads with MiXCR, one entry per CDR3 protein. The table shows roughly 280,000 distinct CDR3 sequences, with over 15% occurring only once. This clonotype was found many times. No antigen is known for it.

The sequencing sample was made of blood. The chain has TRBV5-6 and TRBJ2-5, with D uncertain. The sequence derives from a woman aged 55-69 years with Graves' ophthalmopathy. The CDR3 spells CASSLWDQETQYF. CDR3 coding DNA: TGTGCCAGCAGCTTGTGGGACCAAGAGACCCAGTACTTC.